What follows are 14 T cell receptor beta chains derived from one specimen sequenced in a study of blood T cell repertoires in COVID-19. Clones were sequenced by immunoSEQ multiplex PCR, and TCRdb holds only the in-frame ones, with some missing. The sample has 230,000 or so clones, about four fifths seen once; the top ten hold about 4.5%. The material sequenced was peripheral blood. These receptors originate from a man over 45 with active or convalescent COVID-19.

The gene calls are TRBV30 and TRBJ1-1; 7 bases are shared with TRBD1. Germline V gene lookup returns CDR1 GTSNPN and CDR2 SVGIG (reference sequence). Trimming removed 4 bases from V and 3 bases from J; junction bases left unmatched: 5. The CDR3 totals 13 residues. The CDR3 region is CAWIFDRDTEAFF. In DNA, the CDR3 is TGTGCCTGGATCTTCGACAGGGACACTGAAGCTTTCTTT.

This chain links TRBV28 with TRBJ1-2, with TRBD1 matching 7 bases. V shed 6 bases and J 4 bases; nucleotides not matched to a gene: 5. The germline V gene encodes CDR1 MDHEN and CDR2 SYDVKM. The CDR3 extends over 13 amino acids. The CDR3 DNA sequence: TGTGCCAGCAGAAAACAGGGGCCCTATGGCTACACCTTC. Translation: CASRKQGPYGYTF.

The CDR3 region is CAWSQGNQPQHF. The CDR3 nucleotides are TGTGCCTGGAGTCAGGGCAATCAGCCCCAGCATTTT. This chain uses TRBV30 with TRBJ1-5; D unresolved. The CDR3 runs 12 residues. V was clipped by 2 bases and J by 2 bases, with 4 bases between them. Germline CDR1 GTSNPN, CDR2 SVGIG (reference sequence). The full variable domain, its missing parts supplied by reference TRBV30 and TRBJ1-5, is SQTIHQWPATLVQPVGSPLSLECTVEGTSNPNLYWYRQAAGRGLQLLFYSVGIGQISSEVPQNLSASRPQDRQFILSSKKLLLSDSGFYLCAWSQGNQPQHFGDGTRLSIL.

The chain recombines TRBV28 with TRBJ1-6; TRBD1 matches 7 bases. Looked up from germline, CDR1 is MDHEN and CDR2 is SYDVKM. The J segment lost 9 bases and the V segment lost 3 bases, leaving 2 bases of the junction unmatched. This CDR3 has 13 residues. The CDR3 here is CASSLTGPSPLHF. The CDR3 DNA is TGTGCCAGCAGTTTGACAGGGCCTTCACCCCTCCACTTT.

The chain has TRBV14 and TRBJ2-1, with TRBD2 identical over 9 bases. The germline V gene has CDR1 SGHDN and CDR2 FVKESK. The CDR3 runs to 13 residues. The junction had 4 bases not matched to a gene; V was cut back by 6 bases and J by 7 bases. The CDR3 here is CASRLSGGNEQFF. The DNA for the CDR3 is TGTGCCAGCAGACTTAGCGGGGGTAATGAGCAGTTCTTC.

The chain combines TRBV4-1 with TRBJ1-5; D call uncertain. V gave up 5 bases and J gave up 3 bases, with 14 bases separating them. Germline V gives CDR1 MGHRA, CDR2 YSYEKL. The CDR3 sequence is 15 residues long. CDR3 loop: CASSSWGADNQPQHF. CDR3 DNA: TGCGCCAGCAGCAGCTGGGGAGCGGACAATCAGCCCCAGCATTTT.

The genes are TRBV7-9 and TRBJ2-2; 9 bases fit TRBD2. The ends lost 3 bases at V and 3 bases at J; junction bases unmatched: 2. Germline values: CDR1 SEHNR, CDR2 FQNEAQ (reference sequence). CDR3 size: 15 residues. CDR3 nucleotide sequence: TGTGCCAGCAGCTTCAGCGGGGGGTACACCGGGGAGCTGTTTTTT. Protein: CASSFSGGYTGELFF. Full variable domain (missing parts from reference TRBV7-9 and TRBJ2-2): DTGVSQNPRHKITKRGQNVTFRCDPISEHNRLYWYRQTLGQGPEFLTYFQNEAQLEKSRLLSDRFSAERPKGSFSTLEIQRTEQGDSAMYLCASSFSGGYTGELFFGEGSRLTVL.

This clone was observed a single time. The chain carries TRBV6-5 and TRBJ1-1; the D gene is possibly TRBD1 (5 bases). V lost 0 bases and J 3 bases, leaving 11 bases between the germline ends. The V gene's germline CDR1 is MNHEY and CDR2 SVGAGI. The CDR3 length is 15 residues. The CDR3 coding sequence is TGTGCCAGCAGTTACTCGATGGGGGAGGACACTGAAGCTTTCTTT. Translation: CASSYSMGEDTEAFF.

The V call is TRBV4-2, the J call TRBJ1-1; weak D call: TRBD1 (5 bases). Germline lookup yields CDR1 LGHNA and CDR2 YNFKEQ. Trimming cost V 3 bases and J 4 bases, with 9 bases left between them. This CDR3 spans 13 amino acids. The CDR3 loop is CASSHRVGTEAFF. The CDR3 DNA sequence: TGTGCCAGCAGCCACAGGGTAGGCACTGAAGCTTTCTTT.

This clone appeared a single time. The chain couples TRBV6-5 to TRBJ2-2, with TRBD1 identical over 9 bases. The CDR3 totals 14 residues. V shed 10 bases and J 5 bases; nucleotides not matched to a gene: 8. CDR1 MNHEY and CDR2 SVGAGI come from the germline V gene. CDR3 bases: TGTGCCACCGGACAGGGGAGGGGAACCGGGGAGCTGTTTTTT. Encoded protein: CATGQGRGTGELFF.

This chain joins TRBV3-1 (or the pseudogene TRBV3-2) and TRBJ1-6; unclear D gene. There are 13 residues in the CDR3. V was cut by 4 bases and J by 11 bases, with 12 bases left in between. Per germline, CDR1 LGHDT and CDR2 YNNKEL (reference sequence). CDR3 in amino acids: CASSPSRGTPLHF. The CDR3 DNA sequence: TGTGCCAGCAGCCCCTCCCGCGGGACACCCCTCCACTTT.

The CDR3 loop reads CASSQKLSGGIFTGELFF. The CDR3 DNA is TGCGCCAGCAGCCAGAAGTTGTCAGGGGGGATTTTCACCGGGGAGCTGTTTTTT. The chain carries TRBV4-1 and TRBJ2-2; maybe TRBD1 (7 bases). Germline-derived CDR1 and CDR2 are MGHRA and YSYEKL. The V end was cut by 3 bases, the J end by 4 bases, with 21 bases between. This CDR3 region has 18 residues.

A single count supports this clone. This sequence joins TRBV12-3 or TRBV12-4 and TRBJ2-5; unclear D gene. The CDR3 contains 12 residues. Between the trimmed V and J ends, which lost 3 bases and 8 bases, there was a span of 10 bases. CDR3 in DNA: TGTGCCAGCAGTTTTGAAACATTAACCCAGTACTTC. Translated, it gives CASSFETLTQYF.

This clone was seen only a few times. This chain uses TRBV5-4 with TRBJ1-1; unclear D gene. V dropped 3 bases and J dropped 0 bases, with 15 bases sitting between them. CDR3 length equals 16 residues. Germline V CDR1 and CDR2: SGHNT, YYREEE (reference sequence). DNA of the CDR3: TGTGCCAGCAGCTCGGGCGGGTCTCCTATGAACACTGAAGCTTTCTTT. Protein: CASSSGGSPMNTEAFF. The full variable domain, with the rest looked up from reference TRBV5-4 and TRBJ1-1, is ETGVTQSPTHLIKTRGQQVTLRCSSQSGHNTVSWYQQALGQGPQFIFQYYREEENGRGNFPPRFSGLQFPNYSSELNVNALELDDSALYLCASSSGGSPMNTEAFFGQGTRLTVV.